This T cell receptor (beta chain) stems from a study of blood T cell repertoires in COVID-19. In the study overall: T cells, B-cell-depleted T cells, or PBMCs supplied cDNA or gDNA.

This CDR3 comprises 14 residues. V shed 6 bases and J 3 bases; nucleotides not matched to a gene: 6. Per germline, CDR1 MNHEY and CDR2 SVGAGI. As originally analysed: Nucleated cell counts were estimated from reference gene primer amplification. Method: immunoSEQ multiplex PCR; TCRdb's copy keeps in-frame clones and lacks some. V, J and clone size are those of that table, while D and trimming were read from the DNA. The sample holds around 400,000 clones, approximately 93% seen once. The study drew participants aged about 18 to 89 years from fewer than 30 US areas. This sequence originates from a woman in her forties who had been exposed to COVID-19. The rearrangement uses TRBV6-5 and TRBJ1-2; TRBD1 matches at 8 bases. The specimen was PBMCs or T cells enriched from blood (not recorded which). The CDR3: CASRDTGGDYGYTF. The DNA for the CDR3 is TGTGCCAGCAGGGATACAGGGGGGGACTATGGCTACACCTTC.